Included here is one T cell receptor (beta chain) sequence, with context. Its antigen remains unidentified. Base qualities were left out, and no much larger clone turns up one base away. This record comes from a study of vaccination and CD4 T cells after COVID-19 (dated 2022 in TCRdb). For the wider study: SARS-CoV-2 positivity had been established in the convalescent patients by nasal swab PCR, and mild disease was recorded in several of these patients and severe disease in one. Post-COVID blood samples were collected from convalescent patients a median of roughly 100 days after diagnosis, with a range of about 30 to 161 days. Culture stimuli were overlapping spike peptide pools from SARS-CoV-2 and from the common cold coronaviruses HCoV-NL63, HCoV-OC43 and HCoV-229E. Participants got two doses of the Pfizer-BioNTech BNT162b2 vaccine (n=8) or two doses of the Moderna mRNA-1273 vaccine (n=2). Six males and four females were included in the convalescent cohort, with two Hispanic individuals, seven Caucasians, two Asians and one multiracial person represented. In roughly 11 COVID-19 convalescent patients and a handful of infection-naive healthy vaccine recipients, the spike-specific CD4+ TCR repertoire before mRNA vaccination was compared with the repertoire after mRNA vaccination. In control cultures, a CEFX viral epitope pool was used as positive control, an HIV-1 Nef peptide pool was used as negative control, or no peptide was added. The time from the second vaccine dose to post-vaccine blood sampling had a median of roughly 79 days and ranged from about 12 to 250 days.

The investigation overall reported the following: In convalescent patients, a median roughly 87% of post-vaccine SARS-CoV-2-reactive clones were detected only after vaccination, suggesting vaccine-specific priming. Although the median number of SARS-CoV-2-reactive clonotypes went up from roughly 20 after infection to around 40 after vaccination, the increase was not significant. Nearly all vaccine-specific clones in convalescent patients (304 of 307) were mono-reactive for SARS-CoV-2 spike rather than cross-reactive with common cold coronaviruses. The study included relatively few convalescent patients and did not analyze early timepoints after natural infection.

Inclusive of the bounding cysteine and phenylalanine, the CDR3 is 15 residues long. The only DNA kept is the CDR3, 45 bases in frame from the first base. The junction carries 14 bases between V and J, which are trimmed by 6 bases and 0 bases respectively. CDR1 and CDR2 (SGHTA, FQGNSA) derive from the germline V gene. Explained via the paper, the treatment or condition label denotes: roughly nine-day PBMC culture with coronavirus spike peptide pools or control peptides (ViraFEST assay). The ViraFEST assay, used in the study, expanded antigen-specific T cells with peptide pools and then identified the expanded clonotypes through TCR sequencing. The positive SARS-CoV-2 PCR tests of the convalescent patients were dated from March to December 2020, before the Alpha, Beta and Delta variants emerged in the United States. Approximately 2.1 million PBMCs per well were cultured in IMDM with roughly 5% human AB serum and 7.5 to 10 IU/ml IL-2, plus 10 ug/ml peptide pools. On days 3 and 7, half of the culture medium was replaced with fresh IL-2-containing medium. Once the cells had been in culture for over 9 days, the EasySep CD4+ T cell isolation kit was used to isolate CD4+ T cells by negative selection. Ficoll-Paque Plus gradient centrifugation was used to isolate PBMCs from whole blood, and the isolated PBMCs were then either used fresh or cryopreserved at -140C. Culture conditions were generally each tested in triplicate wells.

The library was generated by PCR. TCR sequencing of DNA from cultured CD4+ T cells used the Oncomine TCR Beta short-read assay at the Johns Hopkins FTIC core. Genomic DNA was extracted from the cultured CD4+ T cells with the QIAamp micro DNA kit. Oncomine TCR Beta libraries from cultured CD4+ T cells were pooled using unique dual indexes and sequenced on an Illumina iSeq 100. In the source study's methods: Non-productive sequences were filtered out, and CDR3s that did not start with C, did not end with F or W, or were shorter than 7 amino acids were discarded. The MANAFEST web application identified antigen-specific clonotypes by comparing peptide-stimulated wells against reference wells and other culture wells. To be called positive, a clone needed an FDR below 0.05, an odds ratio above 5, and a productive frequency above 0.1% in at least two of three replicate wells. Cross-reactive clonotypes were defined as significantly expanded in both SARS-CoV-2 spike wells and at least one common cold coronavirus spike condition. Levenshtein distances (stringdist) and unrooted phylogenetic trees (ape) in R version 3.6.1 were used to assess CDR3 homology. TCRdb reprocessed the public reads (quality trimming at Q25 with fastp, clone calling with MiXCR) and kept in-frame beta chains. One record per CDR3 amino acid sequence lists the most common genes and DNA. The V and J calls here are based on TCRdb, not the publication. The sample table records roughly 13,000 distinct CDR3 sequences; roughly 52% of these occur just once. The ten largest clones take up about a sixth of the sample.

This chain is built from TRBV7-2 and TRBJ1-1; the D gene assignment is ambiguous. The sequenced sample consisted of CD4+ T cells from blood, cultured in vitro. The TCR was taken from a human donor who had recovered from COVID-19. The CDR3 region: CASRPQVQLNTEAFF. The nucleotide sequence is given as TGTGCCAGCAGACCTCAGGTACAGCTGAACACTGAAGCTTTCTTT.